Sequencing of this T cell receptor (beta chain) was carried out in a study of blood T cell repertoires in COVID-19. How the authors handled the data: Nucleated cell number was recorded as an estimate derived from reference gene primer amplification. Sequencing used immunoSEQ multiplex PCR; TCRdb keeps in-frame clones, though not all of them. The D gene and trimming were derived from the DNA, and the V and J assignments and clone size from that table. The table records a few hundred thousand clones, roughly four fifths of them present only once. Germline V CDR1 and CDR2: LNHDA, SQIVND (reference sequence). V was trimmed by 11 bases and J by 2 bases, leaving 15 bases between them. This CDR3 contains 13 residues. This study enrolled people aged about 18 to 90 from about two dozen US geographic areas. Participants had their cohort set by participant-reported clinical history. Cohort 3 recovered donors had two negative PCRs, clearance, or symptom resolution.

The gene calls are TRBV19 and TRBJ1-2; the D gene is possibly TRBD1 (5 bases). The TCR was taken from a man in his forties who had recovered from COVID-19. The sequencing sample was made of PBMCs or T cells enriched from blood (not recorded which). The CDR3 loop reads CAVGADKNYGYTF. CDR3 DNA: TGTGCCGTAGGGGCCGACAAAAACTATGGCTACACCTTC.